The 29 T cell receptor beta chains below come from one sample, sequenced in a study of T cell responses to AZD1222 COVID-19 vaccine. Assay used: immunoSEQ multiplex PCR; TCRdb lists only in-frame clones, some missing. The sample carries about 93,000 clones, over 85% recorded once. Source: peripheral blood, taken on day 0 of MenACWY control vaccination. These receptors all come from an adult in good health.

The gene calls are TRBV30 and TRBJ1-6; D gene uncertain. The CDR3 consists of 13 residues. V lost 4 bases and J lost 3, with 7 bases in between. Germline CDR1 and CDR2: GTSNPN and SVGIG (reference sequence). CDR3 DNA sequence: TGTGCCTGGATGGACGGCTATAATTCACCCCTCCACTTT. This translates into CAWMDGYNSPLHF.

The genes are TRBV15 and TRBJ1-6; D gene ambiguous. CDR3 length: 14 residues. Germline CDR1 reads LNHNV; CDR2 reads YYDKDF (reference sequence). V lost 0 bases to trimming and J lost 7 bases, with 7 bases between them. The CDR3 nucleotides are TGTGCCACCAGCAGAGATGTCCTCAATTCACCCCTCCACTTT. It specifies CATSRDVLNSPLHF. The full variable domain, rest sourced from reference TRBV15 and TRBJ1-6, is DAMVIQNPRYQVTQFGKPVTLSCSQTLNHNVMYWYQQKSSQAPKLLFHYYDKDFNNEADTPDNFQSRRPNTSFCFLDIRSPGLGDTAMYLCATSRDVLNSPLHFGNGTRLTVT.

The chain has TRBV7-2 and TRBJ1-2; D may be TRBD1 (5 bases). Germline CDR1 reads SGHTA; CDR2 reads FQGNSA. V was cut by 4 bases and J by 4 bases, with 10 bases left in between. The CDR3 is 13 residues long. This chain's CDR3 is CASSSYDSYGYTF. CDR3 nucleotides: TGTGCCAGCAGCTCCTACGACAGCTATGGCTACACCTTC.

The CDR3 region has the DNA TGTGCCAGCAGCCTTTATTCCTCCCATGGCTACACCTTC. Amino acids: CASSLYSSHGYTF. The chain recombines TRBV14 with TRBJ1-2; D is unclear. Trimming pared 4 bases from V and 6 bases from J, leaving 12 bases between. The CDR3 is made up of 13 amino acids. From germline, CDR1 is SGHDN and CDR2 FVKESK.

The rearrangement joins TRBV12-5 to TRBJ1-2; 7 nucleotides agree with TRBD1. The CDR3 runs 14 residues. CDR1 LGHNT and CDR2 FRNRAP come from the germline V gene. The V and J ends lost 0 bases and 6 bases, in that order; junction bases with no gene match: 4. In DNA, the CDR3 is TGTGCTAGTGGTTTGGTACAGGGGAGCGATGGCTACACCTTC. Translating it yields CASGLVQGSDGYTF.

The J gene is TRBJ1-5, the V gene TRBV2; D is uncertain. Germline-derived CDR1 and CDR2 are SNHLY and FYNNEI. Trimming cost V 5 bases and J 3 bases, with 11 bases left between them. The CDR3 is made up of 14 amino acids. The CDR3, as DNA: TGTGCCAGCAGTTCTGTTTTTACCAATCAGCCCCAGCATTTT. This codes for CASSSVFTNQPQHF.

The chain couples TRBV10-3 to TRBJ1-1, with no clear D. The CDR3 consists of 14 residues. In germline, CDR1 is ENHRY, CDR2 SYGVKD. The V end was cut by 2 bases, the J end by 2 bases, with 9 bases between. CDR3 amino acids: CAISEASYNTEAFF. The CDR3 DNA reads TGTGCCATCAGTGAGGCGTCATACAACACTGAAGCTTTCTTT.

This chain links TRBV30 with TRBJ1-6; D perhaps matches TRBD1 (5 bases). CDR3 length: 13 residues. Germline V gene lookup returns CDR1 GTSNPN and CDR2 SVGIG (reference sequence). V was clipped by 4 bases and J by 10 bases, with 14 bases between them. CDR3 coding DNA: TGTGCCTGGAATAGGGGCTCGGGGTCACCCCTCCACTTT. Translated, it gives CAWNRGSGSPLHF.

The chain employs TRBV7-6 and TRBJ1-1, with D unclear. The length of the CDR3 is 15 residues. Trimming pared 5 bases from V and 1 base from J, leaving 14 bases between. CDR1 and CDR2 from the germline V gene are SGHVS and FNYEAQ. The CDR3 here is CASSPPGNSNTEAFF. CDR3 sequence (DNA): TGTGCCAGCAGCCCACCCGGGAATTCGAACACTGAAGCTTTCTTT. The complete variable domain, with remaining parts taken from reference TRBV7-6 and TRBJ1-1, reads GAGVSQSPRYKVTKRGQDVALRCDPISGHVSLYWYRQALGQGPEFLTYFNYEAQQDKSGLPNDRFSAERPEGSISTLTIQRTEQRDSAMYRCASSPPGNSNTEAFFGQGTRLTVV.

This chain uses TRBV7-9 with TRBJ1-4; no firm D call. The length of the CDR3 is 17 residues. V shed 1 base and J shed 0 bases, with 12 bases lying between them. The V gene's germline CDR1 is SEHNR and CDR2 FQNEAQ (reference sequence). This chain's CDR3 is CASSLGFSGATNEKLFF. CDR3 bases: TGTGCCAGCAGCTTAGGATTCTCCGGTGCAACTAATGAAAAACTGTTTTTT.

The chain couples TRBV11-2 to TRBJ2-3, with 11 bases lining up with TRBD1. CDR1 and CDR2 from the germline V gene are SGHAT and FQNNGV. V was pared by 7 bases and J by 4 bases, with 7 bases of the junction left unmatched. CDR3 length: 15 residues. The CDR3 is CASISRTGGADTQYF. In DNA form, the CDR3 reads TGTGCCAGCATCTCCCGGACAGGGGGCGCAGATACGCAGTATTTT. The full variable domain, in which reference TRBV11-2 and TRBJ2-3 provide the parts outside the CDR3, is EAGVAQSPRYKIIEKRQSVAFWCNPISGHATLYWYQQILGQGPKLLIQFQNNGVVDDSQLPKDRFSAERLKGVDSTLKIQPAKLEDSAVYLCASISRTGGADTQYFGPGTRLTVL.

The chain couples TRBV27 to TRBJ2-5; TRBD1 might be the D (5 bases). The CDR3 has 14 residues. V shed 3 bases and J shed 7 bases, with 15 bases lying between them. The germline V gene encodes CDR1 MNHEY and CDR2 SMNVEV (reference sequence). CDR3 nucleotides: TGTGCCAGCAGTTTCAAGGGGCCTGCGGTGACCCAGTACTTC. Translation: CASSFKGPAVTQYF.

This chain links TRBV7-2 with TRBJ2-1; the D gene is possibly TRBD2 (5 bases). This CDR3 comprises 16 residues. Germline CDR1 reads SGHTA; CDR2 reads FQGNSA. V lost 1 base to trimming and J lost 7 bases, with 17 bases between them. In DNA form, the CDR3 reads TGTGCCAGCAGCTTAGGCGGGCACCAGACCCCGAATGAGCAGTTCTTC. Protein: CASSLGGHQTPNEQFF.

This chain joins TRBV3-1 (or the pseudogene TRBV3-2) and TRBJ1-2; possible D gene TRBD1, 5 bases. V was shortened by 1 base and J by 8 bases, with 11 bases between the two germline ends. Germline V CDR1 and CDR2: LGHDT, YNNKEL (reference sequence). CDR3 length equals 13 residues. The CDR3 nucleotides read TGTGCCAGCAGCCAAGGTCCAGGGAGAGGCTACACCTTC. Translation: CASSQGPGRGYTF.

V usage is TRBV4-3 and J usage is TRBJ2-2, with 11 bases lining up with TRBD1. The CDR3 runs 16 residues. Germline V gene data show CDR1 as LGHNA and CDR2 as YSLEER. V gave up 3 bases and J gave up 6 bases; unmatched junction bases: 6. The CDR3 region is CASSQDGTGGAGELFF. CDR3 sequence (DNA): TGCGCCAGCAGCCAGGATGGGACAGGGGGAGCCGGGGAGCTGTTTTTT.

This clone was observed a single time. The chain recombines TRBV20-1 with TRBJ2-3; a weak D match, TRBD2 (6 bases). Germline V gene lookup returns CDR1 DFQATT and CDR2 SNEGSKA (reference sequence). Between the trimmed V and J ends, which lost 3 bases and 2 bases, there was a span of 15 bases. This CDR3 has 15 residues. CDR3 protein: CSASLMRGDTDTQYF. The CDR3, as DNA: TGCAGTGCTAGTTTAATGCGCGGGGACACAGATACGCAGTATTTT.

Here the CDR3 DNA reads TGTGCCAGCAGCTTGGCCGAAACAGTTGCCTACGAGCAGTACTTC. It yields the protein CASSLAETVAYEQYF. The chain carries TRBV5-6 and TRBJ2-7, with D uncertain. V gave up 0 bases and J gave up 2 bases, with 12 bases separating them. Germline assignment: CDR1 SGHDT and CDR2 YYEEEE. The CDR3 has 15 amino acids. The full variable domain, with the rest looked up from reference TRBV5-6 and TRBJ2-7, is DAGVTQSPTHLIKTRGQQVTLRCSPKSGHDTVSWYQQALGQGPQFIFQYYEEEERQRGNFPDRFSGHQFPNYSSELNVNALLLGDSALYLCASSLAETVAYEQYFGPGTRLTVT.

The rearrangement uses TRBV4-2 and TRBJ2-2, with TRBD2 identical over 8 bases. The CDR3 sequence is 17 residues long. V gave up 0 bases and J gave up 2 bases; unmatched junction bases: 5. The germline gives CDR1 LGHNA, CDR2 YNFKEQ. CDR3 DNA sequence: TGTGCCAGCAGCCAAGATAAAGCGGGGGCCAACACCGGGGAGCTGTTTTTT. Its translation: CASSQDKAGANTGELFF.

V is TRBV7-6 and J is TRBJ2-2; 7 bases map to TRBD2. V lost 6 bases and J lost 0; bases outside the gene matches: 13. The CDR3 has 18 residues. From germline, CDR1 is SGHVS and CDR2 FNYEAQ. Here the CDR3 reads CASRGGASGYTNTGELFF. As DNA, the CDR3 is TGTGCCAGCAGGGGAGGGGCTAGCGGATACACGAACACCGGGGAGCTGTTTTTT.

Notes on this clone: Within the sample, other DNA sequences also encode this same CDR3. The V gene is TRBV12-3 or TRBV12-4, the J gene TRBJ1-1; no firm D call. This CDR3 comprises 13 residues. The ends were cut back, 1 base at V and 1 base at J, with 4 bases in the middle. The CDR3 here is CASSLGGNTEAFF. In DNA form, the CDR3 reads TGTGCCAGCAGTTTAGGCGGGAACACTGAAGCTTTCTTT.

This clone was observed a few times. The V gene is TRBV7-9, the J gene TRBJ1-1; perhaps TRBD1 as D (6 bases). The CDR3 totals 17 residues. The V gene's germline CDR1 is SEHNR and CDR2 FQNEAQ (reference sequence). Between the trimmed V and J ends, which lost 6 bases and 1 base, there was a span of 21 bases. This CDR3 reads CASRYPYSGTRNTEAFF. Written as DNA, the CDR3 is TGTGCCAGCAGGTATCCGTATTCGGGGACACGGAACACTGAAGCTTTCTTT.

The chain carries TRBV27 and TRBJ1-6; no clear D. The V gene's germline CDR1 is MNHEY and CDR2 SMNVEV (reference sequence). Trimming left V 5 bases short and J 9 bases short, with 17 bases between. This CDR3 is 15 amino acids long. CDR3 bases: TGTGCCAGCAGTCCGGACGGTATGATTAGTTCACCCCTCCACTTT. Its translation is CASSPDGMISSPLHF.

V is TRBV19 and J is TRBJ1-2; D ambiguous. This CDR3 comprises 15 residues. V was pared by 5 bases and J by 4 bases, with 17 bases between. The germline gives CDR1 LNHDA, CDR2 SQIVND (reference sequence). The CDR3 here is CASSAYILGAYGYTF. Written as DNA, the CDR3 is TGTGCCAGTAGTGCCTACATCCTTGGCGCCTATGGCTACACCTTC.

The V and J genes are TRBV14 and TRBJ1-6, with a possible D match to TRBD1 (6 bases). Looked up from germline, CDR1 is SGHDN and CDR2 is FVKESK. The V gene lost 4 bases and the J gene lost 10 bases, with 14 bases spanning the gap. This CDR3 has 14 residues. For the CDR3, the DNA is TGTGCCAGCAGCCTCATAACAGGGTCCTCACCCCTCCACTTT. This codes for CASSLITGSSPLHF.

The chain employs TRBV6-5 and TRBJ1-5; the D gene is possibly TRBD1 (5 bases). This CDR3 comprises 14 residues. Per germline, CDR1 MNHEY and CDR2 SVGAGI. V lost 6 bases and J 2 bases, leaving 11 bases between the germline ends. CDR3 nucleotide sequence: TGTGCCAGCAGCATGACAGAACGCAATCAGCCCCAGCATTTT. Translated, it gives CASSMTERNQPQHF.

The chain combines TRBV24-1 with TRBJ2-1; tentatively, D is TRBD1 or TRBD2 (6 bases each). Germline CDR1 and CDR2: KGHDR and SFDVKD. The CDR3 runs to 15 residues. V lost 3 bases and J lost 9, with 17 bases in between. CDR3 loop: CATSDPSGAGGEQFF. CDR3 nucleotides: TGTGCCACCAGTGATCCGTCGGGGGCTGGTGGTGAGCAGTTCTTC.

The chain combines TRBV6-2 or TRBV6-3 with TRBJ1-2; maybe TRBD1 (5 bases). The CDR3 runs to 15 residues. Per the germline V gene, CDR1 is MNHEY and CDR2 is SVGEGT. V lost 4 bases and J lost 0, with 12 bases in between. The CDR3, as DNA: TGTGCCAGCAGTTCCGTAGACAGTTCTAACTATGGCTACACCTTC. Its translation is CASSSVDSSNYGYTF.

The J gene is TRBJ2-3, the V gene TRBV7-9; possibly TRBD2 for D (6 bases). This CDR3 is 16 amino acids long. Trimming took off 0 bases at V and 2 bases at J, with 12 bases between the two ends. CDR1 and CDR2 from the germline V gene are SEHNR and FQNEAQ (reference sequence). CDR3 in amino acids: CASSLALDYLTDTQYF. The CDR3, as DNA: TGTGCCAGCAGCTTAGCACTGGACTACCTCACAGATACGCAGTATTTT.

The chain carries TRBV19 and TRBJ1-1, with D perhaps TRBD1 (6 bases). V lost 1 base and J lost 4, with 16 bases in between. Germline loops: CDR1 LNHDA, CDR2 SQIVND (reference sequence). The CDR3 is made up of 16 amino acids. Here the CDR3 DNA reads TGTGCCAGTAGTATAGGGTTGGGGGCGGTCGGCACTGAAGCTTTCTTT. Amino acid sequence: CASSIGLGAVGTEAFF.